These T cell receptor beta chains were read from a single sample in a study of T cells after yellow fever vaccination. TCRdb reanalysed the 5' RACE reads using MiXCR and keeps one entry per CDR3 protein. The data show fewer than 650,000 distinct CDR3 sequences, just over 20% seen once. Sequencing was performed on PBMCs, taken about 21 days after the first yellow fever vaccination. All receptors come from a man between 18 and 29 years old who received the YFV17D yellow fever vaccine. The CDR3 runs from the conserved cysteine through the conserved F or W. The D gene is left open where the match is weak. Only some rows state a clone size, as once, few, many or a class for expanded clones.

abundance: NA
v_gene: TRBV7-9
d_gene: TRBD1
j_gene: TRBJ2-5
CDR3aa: CASSPQTGPQETQYF
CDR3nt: TGTGCCAGCAGCCCGCAGACAGGGCCTCAAGAGACCCAGTACTTC

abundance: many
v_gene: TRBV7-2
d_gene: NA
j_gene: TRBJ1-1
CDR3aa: CASSLSQNTEAFF
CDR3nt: TGTGCCAGCAGCTTATCCCAGAACACTGAAGCTTTCTTT

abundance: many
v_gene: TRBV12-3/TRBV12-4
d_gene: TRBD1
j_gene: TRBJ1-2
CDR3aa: CASSLTGWNYGYTF
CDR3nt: TGTGCCAGCAGTTTGACAGGGTGGAACTATGGCTACACCTTC

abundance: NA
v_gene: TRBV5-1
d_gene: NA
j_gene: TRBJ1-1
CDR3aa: CASSLDTGMTEAFF
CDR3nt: TGCGCCAGCAGCTTGGATACGGGGATGACTGAAGCTTTCTTT

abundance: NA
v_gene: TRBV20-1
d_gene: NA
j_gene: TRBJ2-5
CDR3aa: CSAVGQLQETQYF
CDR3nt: TGCAGTGCTGTTGGACAGCTACAAGAGACCCAGTACTTC

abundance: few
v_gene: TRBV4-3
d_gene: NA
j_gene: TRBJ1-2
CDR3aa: CASSQVLGSSYYTF
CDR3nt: TGCGCCAGCAGCCAAGTTTTAGGGTCCTCGTACTACACCTTC

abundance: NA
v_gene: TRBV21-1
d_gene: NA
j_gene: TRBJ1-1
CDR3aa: CASSRDRETWAEAFF
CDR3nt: TGTGCCAGCAGCCGGGACAGGGAAACTTGGGCTGAAGCTTTCTTT

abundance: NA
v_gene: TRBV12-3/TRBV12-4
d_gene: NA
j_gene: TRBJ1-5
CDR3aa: CASSGGNGQPQHF
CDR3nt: TGTGCCAGCAGTGGGGGCAATGGTCAGCCCCAGCATTTT

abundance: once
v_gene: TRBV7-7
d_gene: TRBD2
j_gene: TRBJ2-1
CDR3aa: CASSQTSGGPNEQFF
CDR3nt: TGTGCTAGCAGCCAGACTAGCGGGGGCCCAAATGAGCAGTTCTTC

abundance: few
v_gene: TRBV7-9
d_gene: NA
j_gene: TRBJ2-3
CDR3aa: CASSLKQVGTDTQYF
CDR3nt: TGTGCCAGCAGCTTAAAGCAGGTCGGCACAGATACGCAGTATTTT

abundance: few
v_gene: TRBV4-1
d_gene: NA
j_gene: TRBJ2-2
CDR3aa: CASSPIRVDTGELFF
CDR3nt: TGCGCCAGCAGCCCCATACGGGTGGACACCGGGGAGCTGTTTTTT

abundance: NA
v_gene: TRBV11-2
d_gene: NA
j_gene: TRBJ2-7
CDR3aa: CASSPFDEQYF
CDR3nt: TGTGCCAGCAGCCCTTTCGACGAGCAGTACTTC

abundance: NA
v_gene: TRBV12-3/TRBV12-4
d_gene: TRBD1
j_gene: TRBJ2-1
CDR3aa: CASRYTGTGLNEQFF
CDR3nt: TGTGCCAGCAGGTATACCGGGACAGGACTTAATGAGCAGTTCTTC

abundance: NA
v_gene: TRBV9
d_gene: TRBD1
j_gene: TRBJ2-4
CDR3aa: CASSVEEGGQGIDIQYF
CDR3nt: TGTGCCAGCAGCGTAGAGGAAGGGGGACAGGGTATTGACATTCAGTACTTC

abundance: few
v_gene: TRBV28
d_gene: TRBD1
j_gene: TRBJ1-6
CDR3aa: CASRFRDRVNSPLHF
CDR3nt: TGTGCCAGCAGATTCCGGGACAGGGTAAATTCACCCCTCCACTTT

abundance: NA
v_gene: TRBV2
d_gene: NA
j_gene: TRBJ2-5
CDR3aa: CASSEGPNQETQYF
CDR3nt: TGTGCCAGCAGTGAAGGCCCGAACCAAGAGACCCAGTACTTC

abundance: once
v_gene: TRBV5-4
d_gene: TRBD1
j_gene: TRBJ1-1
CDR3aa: CASSWTGGGEAFF
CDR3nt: TGTGCCAGCAGCTGGACAGGGGGCGGTGAAGCTTTCTTT

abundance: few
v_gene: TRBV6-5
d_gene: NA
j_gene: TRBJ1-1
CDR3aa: CASSYPLGGSTEAFF
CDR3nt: TGTGCCAGCAGTTATCCGCTTGGAGGAAGCACTGAAGCTTTCTTT

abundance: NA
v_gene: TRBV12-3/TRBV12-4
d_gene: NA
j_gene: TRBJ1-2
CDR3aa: CASSLGVLPNYGYTF
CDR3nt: TGTGCCAGCAGTTTAGGGGTACTCCCTAACTATGGCTACACCTTC

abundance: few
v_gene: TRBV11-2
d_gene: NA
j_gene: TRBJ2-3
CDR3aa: CASSLGRPPRRGLDTQYF
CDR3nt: TGTGCCAGCAGCTTAGGACGGCCGCCCCGAAGGGGGTTAGATACGCAGTATTTT

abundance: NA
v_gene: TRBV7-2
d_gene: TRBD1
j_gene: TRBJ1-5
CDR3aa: CASSEGTGGVQPQHF
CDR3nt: TGTGCCAGCAGCGAGGGGACAGGGGGCGTGCAGCCCCAGCATTTT

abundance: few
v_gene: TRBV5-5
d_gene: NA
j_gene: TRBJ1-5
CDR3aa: CASSDGQSNQPQHF
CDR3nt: TGTGCCAGCAGCGACGGACAGAGCAATCAGCCCCAGCATTTT

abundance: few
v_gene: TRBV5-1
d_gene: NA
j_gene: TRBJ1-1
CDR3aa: CASSFYPQTEAFF
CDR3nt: TGCGCCAGCAGCTTTTACCCACAAACTGAAGCTTTCTTT

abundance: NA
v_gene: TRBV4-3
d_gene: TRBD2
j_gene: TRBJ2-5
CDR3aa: CASSPSLGGYEETQYF
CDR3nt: TGCGCCAGCAGCCCCTCCCTGGGGGGGTATGAAGAGACCCAGTACTTC

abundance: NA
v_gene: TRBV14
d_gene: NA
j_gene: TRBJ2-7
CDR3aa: CASSQEIPSSSYEQYF
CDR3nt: TGTGCCAGCAGCCAAGAAATACCAAGTAGTTCGTACGAGCAGTACTTC

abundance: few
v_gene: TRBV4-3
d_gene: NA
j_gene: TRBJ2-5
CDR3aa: CASSQDLATKETQYF
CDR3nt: TGCGCCAGCAGCCAAGATCTAGCGACTAAAGAGACCCAGTACTTC

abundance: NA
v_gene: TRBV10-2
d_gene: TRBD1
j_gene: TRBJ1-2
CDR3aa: CASRDRWRANYGYTF
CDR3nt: TGCGCCAGCAGGGACAGGTGGAGAGCTAACTATGGCTACACCTTC

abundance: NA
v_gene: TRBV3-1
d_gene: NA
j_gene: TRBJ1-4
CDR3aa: CASSLTYNEKLFF
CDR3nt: TGTGCCAGCAGCCTGACCTACAATGAAAAACTGTTTTTT

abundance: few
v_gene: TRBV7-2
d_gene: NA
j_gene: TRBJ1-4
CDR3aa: CASTRQVATNEKLFF
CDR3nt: TGTGCCAGCACCCGCCAGGTTGCAACTAATGAAAAACTGTTTTTT

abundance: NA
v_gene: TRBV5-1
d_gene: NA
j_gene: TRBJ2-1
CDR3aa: CASSSPDRGDSGGPKYEQFF
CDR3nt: TGCGCCAGCAGCAGCCCGGACAGGGGAGATAGCGGGGGCCCGAAGTATGAGCAGTTCTTC

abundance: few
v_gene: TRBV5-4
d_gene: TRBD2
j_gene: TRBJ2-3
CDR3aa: CASSFRLAADTQYF
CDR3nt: TGTGCCAGCAGCTTCCGACTAGCAGCAGATACGCAGTATTTT

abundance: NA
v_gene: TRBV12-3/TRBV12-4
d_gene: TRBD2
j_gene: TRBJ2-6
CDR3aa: CASRGDAGANVLTF
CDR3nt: TGTGCCAGCCGGGGGGATGCTGGGGCCAACGTCCTGACTTTC

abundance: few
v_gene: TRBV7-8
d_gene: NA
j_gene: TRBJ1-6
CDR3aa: CASSPTSSYNSPLHF
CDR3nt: TGTGCCAGCAGCCCTACCTCCTCCTATAATTCACCCCTCCACTTT

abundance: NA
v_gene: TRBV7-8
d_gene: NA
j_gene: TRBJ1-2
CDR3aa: CASSLDLGRDYGYTF
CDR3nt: TGTGCCAGCAGCTTAGACCTGGGGCGCGACTATGGCTACACCTTC

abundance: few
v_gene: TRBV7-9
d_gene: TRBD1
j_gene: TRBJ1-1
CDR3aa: CASSLVRQGSTEAFF
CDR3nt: TGTGCCAGCAGCTTAGTCAGACAGGGCTCCACTGAAGCTTTCTTT

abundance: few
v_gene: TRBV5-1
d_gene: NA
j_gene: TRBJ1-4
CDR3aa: CASSLRAGLLTNEKLFF
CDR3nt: TGCGCCAGCAGCTTGAGGGCAGGGCTATTGACTAATGAAAAACTGTTTTTT

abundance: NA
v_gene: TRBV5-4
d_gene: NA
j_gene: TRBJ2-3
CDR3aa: CASSLRTVADTQYF
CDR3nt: TGTGCCAGCAGCCTACGGACTGTCGCAGATACGCAGTATTTT

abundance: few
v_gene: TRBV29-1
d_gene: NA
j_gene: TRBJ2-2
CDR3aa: CSAGTPTTGELFF
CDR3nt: TGCAGCGCTGGGACCCCAACCACCGGGGAGCTGTTTTTT

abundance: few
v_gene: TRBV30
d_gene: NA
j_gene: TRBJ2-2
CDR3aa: CAWSTDIPGELFF
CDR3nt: TGTGCCTGGAGTACCGACATTCCCGGGGAGCTGTTTTTT

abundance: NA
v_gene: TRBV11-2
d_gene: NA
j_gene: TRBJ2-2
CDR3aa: CASSSPQWAANTGELFF
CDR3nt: TGTGCCAGCAGCTCCCCACAGTGGGCCGCGAACACCGGGGAGCTGTTTTTT

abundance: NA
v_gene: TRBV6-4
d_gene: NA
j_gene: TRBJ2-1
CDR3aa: CASSTEIYNEQFF
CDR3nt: TGTGCCAGTTCCACCGAAATCTACAATGAGCAGTTCTTC

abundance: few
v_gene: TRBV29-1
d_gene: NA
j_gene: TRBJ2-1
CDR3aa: CSVWGSPRPSSYNEQFF
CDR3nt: TGCAGCGTCTGGGGCAGCCCTAGGCCCAGCTCCTACAATGAGCAGTTCTTC

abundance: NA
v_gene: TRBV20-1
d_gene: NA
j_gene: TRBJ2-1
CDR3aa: CSAWGGPVGNEQFF
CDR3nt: TGCAGTGCATGGGGGGGGCCAGTGGGAAATGAGCAGTTCTTC

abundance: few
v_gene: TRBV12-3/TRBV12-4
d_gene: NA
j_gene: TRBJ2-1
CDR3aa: CASRKQGRDEQFF
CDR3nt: TGTGCCAGCAGAAAACAGGGAAGGGATGAGCAGTTCTTC

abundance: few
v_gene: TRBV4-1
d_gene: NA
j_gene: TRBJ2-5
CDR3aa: CASSQEGTVRAQYF
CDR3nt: TGCGCCAGCAGCCAAGAGGGGACTGTTAGGGCCCAGTACTTC

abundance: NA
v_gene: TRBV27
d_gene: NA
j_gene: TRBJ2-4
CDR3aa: CASASTGSKNIQYF
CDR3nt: TGTGCCAGCGCCTCTACAGGGTCCAAAAACATTCAGTACTTC

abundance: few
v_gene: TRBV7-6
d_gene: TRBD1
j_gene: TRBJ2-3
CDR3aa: CASSQVEGARTDTQYF
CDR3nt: TGTGCCAGCAGCCAAGTAGAGGGGGCTCGCACAGATACGCAGTATTTT

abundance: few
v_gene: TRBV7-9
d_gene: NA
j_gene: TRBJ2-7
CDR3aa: CASSRTDGGYEQYF
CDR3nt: TGTGCCAGCAGCCGCACCGACGGGGGCTACGAGCAGTACTTC